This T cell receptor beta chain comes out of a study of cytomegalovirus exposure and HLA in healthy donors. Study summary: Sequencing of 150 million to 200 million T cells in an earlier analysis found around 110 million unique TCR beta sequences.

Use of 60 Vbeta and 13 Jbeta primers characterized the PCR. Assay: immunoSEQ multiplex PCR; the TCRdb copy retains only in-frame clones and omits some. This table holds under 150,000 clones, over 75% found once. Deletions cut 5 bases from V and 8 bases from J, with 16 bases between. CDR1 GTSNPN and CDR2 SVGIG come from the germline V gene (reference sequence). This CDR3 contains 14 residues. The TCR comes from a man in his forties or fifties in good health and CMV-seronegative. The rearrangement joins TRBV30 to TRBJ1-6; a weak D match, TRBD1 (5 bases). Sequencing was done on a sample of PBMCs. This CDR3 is CAWDLGLRDSPLHF. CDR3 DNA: TGTGCCTGGGACCTGGGACTTCGGGATTCACCCCTCCACTTT.